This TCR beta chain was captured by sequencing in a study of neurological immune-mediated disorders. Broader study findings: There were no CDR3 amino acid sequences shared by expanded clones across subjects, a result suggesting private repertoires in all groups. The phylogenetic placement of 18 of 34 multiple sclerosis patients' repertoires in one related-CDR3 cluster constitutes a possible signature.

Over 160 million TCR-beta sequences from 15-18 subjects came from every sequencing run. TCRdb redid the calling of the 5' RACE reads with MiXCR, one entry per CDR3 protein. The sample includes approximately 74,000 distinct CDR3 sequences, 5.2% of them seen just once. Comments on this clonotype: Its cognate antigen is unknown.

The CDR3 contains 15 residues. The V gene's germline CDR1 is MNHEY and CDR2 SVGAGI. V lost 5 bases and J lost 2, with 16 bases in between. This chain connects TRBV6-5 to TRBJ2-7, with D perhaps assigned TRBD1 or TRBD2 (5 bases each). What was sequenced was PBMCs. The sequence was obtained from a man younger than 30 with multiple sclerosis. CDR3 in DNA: TGTGCCAGCAGTGAATATGGCAGGGAGACCTACGAGCAGTACTTC. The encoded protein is CASSEYGRETYEQYF.